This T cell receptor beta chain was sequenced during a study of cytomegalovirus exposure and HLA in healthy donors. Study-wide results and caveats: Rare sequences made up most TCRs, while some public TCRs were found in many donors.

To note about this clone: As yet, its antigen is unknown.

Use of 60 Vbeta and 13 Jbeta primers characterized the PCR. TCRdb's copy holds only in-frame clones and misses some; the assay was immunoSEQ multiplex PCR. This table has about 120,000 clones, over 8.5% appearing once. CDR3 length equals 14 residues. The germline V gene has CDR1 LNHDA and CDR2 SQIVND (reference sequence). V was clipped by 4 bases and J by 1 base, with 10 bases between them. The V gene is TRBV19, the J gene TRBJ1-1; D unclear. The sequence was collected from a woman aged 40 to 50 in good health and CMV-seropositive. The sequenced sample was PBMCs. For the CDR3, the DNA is TGTGCCAGTAGTACTCTGACACGGAACACTGAAGCTTTCTTT. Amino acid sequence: CASSTLTRNTEAFF.